This T cell receptor (beta chain) was captured in a study of blood T cell repertoires in COVID-19. Study-wide background: Both acute and convalescent COVID-19 samples were obtained from the United States, Italy and Spain. Sources were T cells, B-cell-depleted T cells, or PBMCs; the material itself was cDNA or gDNA.

In Seattle, patients joined the study during active infection and were tracked longitudinally. CDR1 is GTSNPN and CDR2 is SVGIG in the germline V gene (reference sequence). The V segment lost 3 bases and the J segment 0 bases; nucleotides outside the gene matches: 1. The CDR3 is 14 amino acids. In the study's own analysis: Quantification of nucleated cells was approximated via reference gene primer amplification. Produced via immunoSEQ multiplex PCR; TCRdb's table is partial and in-frame only. That table furnishes V, J and clone size, whereas the DNA furnished D and trimming. The table has 210,000 or so clones, roughly 85% seen once; the top ten hold 5% to 6.5%.

The sequence was collected from a man in his forties or fifties with COVID-19, enrolled during active disease. The sequenced sample consisted of peripheral blood. V is TRBV30 and J is TRBJ2-5; 10 bases align to TRBD2. The chain's CDR3 is CAWRGLANQETQYF. CDR3 sequence (DNA): TGTGCCTGGAGGGGACTAGCGAACCAAGAGACCCAGTACTTC.